Reported below is one T cell receptor beta chain. Its antigen has not been determined. The sample holds no much larger clone one base away, and base qualities are not on file. The treatment or condition label here, explained by the study, means: approximately 9-day PBMC culture with coronavirus spike peptide pools or control peptides (ViraFEST assay). CD4+ T cells from unexposed donors were collected before the COVID-19 pandemic (2011-2018). The ViraFEST assay, used in the study, expanded antigen-specific T cells with peptide pools and then identified the expanded clonotypes through TCR sequencing. PBMCs were cultured at around 2 million per well in IMDM supplemented with 5% human AB serum and 9 to 10 IU/ml IL-2, with approximately 9.5 ug/ml peptide pools added. Half of the culture medium was replaced with fresh IL-2-containing medium on days 3 and 7. After around 11 days of culture, CD4+ T cells were isolated by negative selection using the EasySep CD4+ T cell isolation kit. As cell numbers permitted, CD4+ T cells from unexposed donors were tested for reactivity to SARS-CoV-2 S and N and to four common cold coronavirus spike pools. Ficoll-Paque Plus gradient centrifugation was used to isolate PBMCs from whole blood, and the isolated PBMCs were then either used fresh or cryopreserved at -140C. Each culture condition was generally run in triplicate wells. The leukapheresis product for the unexposed donors was obtained through commercial purchase.

Trimming costs V 6 bases and J 4 bases, and their ends lie 15 bases apart. Reading the germline V gene gives CDR1 MNHNS and CDR2 SASEGT. Its CDR3 holds 14 amino acids, cysteine through phenylalanine. Here the CDR3 DNA is all that survives: 42 bases in frame from base 1. Libraries came from PCR. DNA from cultured CD4+ T cells underwent TCR sequencing with the Oncomine TCR Beta short-read assay at the Johns Hopkins FTIC core. The QIAamp micro DNA kit was used to extract genomic DNA from the cultured CD4+ T cells. The Oncomine TCR Beta libraries from cultured CD4+ T cells were pooled using unique dual indexes and then sequenced on an Illumina iSeq 100. The authors' analysis ran thus. Non-productive sequences were removed, and CDR3s not starting with C, not ending with F or W, or shorter than 7 amino acids were discarded. The MANAFEST web application identified antigen-specific clonotypes by comparing peptide-stimulated wells against reference wells and other culture wells. Positive clones required FDR below 0.05, an odds ratio above 5, and productive frequency above 0.1% in at least two of three replicate wells. A clonotype was classed as cross-reactive if the clonotype showed significant expansion both in SARS-CoV-2 spike wells and in at least one common cold coronavirus spike condition. Using R version 3.6.1, CDR3 homology was evaluated through Levenshtein distances (stringdist) along with unrooted phylogenetic trees (ape). TCRdb trimmed public reads at Q25 via fastp, called clones via MiXCR and kept in-frame beta chains. Rows are unified per CDR3 protein, each entry keeping the most common DNA and genes. TCRdb, rather than the study authors, made the V and J calls. The sample data list about 9,500 distinct CDR3 sequences, and 48% of these were observed just once. The top ten clones comprise approximately 25% of the sample.

The sample comes from a study of vaccination and CD4 T cells after COVID-19 (dated by TCRdb to 2021 to 2024). Study-level background: The convalescent cohort comprised six males and four females, including two Hispanic individuals, seven Caucasians, two Asians and one multiracial person. Participants got two doses of the Pfizer-BioNTech BNT162b2 vaccine (n=8) or two doses of the Moderna mRNA-1273 vaccine (n=2). Post-COVID blood samples from convalescent patients were collected a median of around 100 days after diagnosis, with a range of 35 to 161 days. The time from the second vaccine dose to post-vaccine blood sampling had a median of approximately 72 days and ranged from about 13 to 250 days. The cultures were stimulated with overlapping spike peptide pools from SARS-CoV-2 and from the common cold coronaviruses HCoV-NL63, HCoV-OC43 and HCoV-229E. Control cultures received a CEFX viral epitope pool as the positive control, an HIV-1 Nef peptide pool as the negative control, or no peptide. The spike-specific CD4+ TCR repertoire was compared before and after mRNA vaccination in approximately ten COVID-19 convalescent patients and several infection-naive healthy vaccine recipients. Memory CD4+ T cell crossreactivity between SARS-CoV-2 and common cold coronavirus spike proteins was assessed at the TCR clonotype level in an earlier paper using these donors. Results the study describes overall, beyond this receptor: Of the vaccine-specific clones found in convalescent patients, nearly all (304 of 307) were mono-reactive for SARS-CoV-2 spike instead of being cross-reactive with common cold coronaviruses. The study included relatively few convalescent patients and did not analyze early timepoints after natural infection. Although the median number of SARS-CoV-2-reactive clonotypes went up from 21 after infection to 38 after vaccination, the increase was not significant. Among convalescent patients, a median around 89% of the SARS-CoV-2-reactive clones seen after vaccination appeared only after vaccination, which suggests priming specific to the vaccine.

The chain employs TRBV6-1 and TRBJ1-1; the D gene identity is not certain. The sequencing input was CD4+ T cells from blood, cultured in vitro. The receptor was isolated from a human donor in good health. The CDR3 corresponds to CASSDGVLGTEAFF. The DNA sequence is as follows: TGTGCCAGCAGCGATGGGGTTTTGGGCACTGAAGCTTTCTTT.